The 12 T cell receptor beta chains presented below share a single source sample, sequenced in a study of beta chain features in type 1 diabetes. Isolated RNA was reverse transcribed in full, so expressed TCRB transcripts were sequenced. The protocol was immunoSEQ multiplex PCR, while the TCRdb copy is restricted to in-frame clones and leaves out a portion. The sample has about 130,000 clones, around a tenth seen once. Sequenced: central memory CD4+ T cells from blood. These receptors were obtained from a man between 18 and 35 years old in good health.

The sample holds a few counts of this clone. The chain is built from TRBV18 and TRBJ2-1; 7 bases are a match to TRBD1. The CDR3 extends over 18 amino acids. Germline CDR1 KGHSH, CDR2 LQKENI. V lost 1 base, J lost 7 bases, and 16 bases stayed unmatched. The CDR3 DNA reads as TGTGCCAGCTCACCACGAGGTGAGTCCACAGGGGTACTGAATGAGCAGTTCTTC. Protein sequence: CASSPRGESTGVLNEQFF.

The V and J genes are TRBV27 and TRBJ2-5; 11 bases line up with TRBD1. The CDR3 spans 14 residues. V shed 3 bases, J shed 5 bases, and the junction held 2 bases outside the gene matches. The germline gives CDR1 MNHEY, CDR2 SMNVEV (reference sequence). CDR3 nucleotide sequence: TGTGCCAGCAGTTTGGACAGGGGGCAGGAGACCCAGTACTTC. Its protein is CASSLDRGQETQYF.

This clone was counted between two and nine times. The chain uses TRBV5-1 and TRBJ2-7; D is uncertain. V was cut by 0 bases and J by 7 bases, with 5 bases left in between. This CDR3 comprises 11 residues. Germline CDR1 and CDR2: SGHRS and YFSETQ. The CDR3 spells CASSLESEQYF. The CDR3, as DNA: TGCGCCAGCAGCTTGGAATCTGAGCAGTACTTC.

CDR3 sequence: CSVAWTGGQETQYF. Written as DNA, the CDR3 is TGCAGCGTAGCCTGGACAGGGGGACAAGAGACCCAGTACTTC. The V call is TRBV29-1, the J call TRBJ2-5; 10 bases line up with TRBD1. Germline assignment: CDR1 SQVTM and CDR2 ANQGSEA. V shed 6 bases and J 2 bases; nucleotides not matched to a gene: 6. This CDR3 is 14 amino acids long.

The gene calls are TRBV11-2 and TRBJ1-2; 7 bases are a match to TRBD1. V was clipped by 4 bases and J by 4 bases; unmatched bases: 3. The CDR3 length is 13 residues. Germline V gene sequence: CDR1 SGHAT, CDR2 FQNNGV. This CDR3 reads CASSSTGTYGYTF. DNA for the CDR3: TGTGCCAGCAGCTCGACAGGGACCTATGGCTACACCTTC.

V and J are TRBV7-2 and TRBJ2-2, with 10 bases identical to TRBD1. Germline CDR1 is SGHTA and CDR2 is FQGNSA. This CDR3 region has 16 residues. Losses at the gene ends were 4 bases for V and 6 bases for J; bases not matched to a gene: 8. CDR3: CASSWQDRGFAGELFF. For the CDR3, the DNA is TGTGCCAGCAGCTGGCAGGACAGGGGGTTCGCCGGGGAGCTGTTTTTT.

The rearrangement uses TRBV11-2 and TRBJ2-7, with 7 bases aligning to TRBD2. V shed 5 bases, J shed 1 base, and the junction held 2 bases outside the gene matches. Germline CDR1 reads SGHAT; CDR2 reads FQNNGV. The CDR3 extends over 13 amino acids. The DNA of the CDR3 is TGTGCCAGCAGCGTGGGACTATCCTACGAGCAGTACTTC. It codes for CASSVGLSYEQYF.

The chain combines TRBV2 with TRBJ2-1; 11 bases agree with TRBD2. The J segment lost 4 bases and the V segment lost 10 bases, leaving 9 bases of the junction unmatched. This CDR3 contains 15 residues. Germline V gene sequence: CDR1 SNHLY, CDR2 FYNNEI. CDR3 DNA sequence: TGTGCCACCCTATCACTAGCGGGGGAGTACAATGAGCAGTTCTTC. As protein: CATLSLAGEYNEQFF.

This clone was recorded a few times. The DNA of the CDR3 is TGCGCCAGCCAACTAGCGGGGGACACAGATACGCAGTATTTT. Protein product: CASQLAGDTDTQYF. This chain uses TRBV5-1 with TRBJ2-3, with TRBD2 matching over 11 bases. Germline V gives CDR1 SGHRS, CDR2 YFSETQ. This CDR3 contains 14 residues. After removal of 7 bases from V and 2 bases from J, the junction contained 3 bases not matched to a gene.

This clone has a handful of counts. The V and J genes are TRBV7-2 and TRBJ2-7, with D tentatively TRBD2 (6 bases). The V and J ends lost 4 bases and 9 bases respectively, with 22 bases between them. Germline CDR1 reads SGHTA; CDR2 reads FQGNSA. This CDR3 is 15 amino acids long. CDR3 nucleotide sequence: TGTGCCAGCAGCTCCCCAGGGACTTCCTATACTTTGCAGTACTTC. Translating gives CASSSPGTSYTLQYF.

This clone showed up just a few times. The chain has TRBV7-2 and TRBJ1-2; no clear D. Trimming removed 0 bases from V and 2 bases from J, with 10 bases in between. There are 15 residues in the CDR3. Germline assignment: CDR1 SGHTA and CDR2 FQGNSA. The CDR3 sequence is CASSLALGANYGYTF. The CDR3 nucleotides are TGTGCCAGCAGCTTAGCGCTGGGCGCGAACTATGGCTACACCTTC.

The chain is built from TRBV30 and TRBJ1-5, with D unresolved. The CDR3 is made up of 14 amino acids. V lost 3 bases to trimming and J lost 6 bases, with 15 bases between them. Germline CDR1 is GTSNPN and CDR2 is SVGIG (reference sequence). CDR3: CAWSPLEGAQPQHF. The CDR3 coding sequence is TGTGCCTGGAGCCCCTTGGAGGGAGCTCAGCCCCAGCATTTT. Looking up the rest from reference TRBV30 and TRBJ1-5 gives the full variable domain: SQTIHQWPATLVQPVGSPLSLECTVEGTSNPNLYWYRQAAGRGLQLLFYSVGIGQISSEVPQNLSASRPQDRQFILSSKKLLLSDSGFYLCAWSPLEGAQPQHFGDGTRLSIL.